Below, 9 T cell receptor beta chains from the same sample are listed, as sequenced in a study of blood T cell repertoires in COVID-19. The table came from immunoSEQ multiplex PCR; TCRdb's copy has only in-frame clones and leaves some out. The data hold around 45,000 clones, with 75% to 85% observed a single time. Source material: peripheral blood. Receptors originate from a man of 80 years or more in a cohort sampled during active COVID-19.

The V gene is TRBV3-1 (or the pseudogene TRBV3-2), the J gene TRBJ1-6, with D maybe TRBD1 (5 bases). The V end was cut by 9 bases, the J end by 0 bases, with 9 bases between. The germline V gene encodes CDR1 LGHDT and CDR2 YNNKEL (reference sequence). The CDR3 is made up of 14 amino acids. Written as DNA, the CDR3 is TGTGCCAGTCACAGGAGCTCCTATAATTCACCCCTCCACTTT. Its translation: CASHRSSYNSPLHF.

The gene calls are TRBV10-3 and TRBJ1-1; D is possibly TRBD1 (6 bases). This CDR3 is 15 amino acids long. Germline assignment: CDR1 ENHRY and CDR2 SYGVKD. Trimming removed 0 bases from V and 8 bases from J, with 16 bases in between. CDR3: CAISESGGAWGEAFF. In nucleotides, the CDR3 is TGTGCCATCAGTGAGTCGGGGGGGGCTTGGGGAGAAGCTTTCTTT.

This chain connects TRBV2 to TRBJ2-1; TRBD2 is a possible D gene (6 bases). Germline CDR1 SNHLY, CDR2 FYNNEI. The CDR3 extends over 12 amino acids. V was pared by 9 bases and J by 9 bases, with 15 bases between. The CDR3 protein is CARMGDSAEQFF. CDR3 sequence (DNA): TGTGCCAGGATGGGGGACTCTGCTGAGCAGTTCTTC. The whole variable domain, filled in from reference TRBV2 and TRBJ2-1, reads EPEVTQTPSHQVTQMGQEVILRCVPISNHLYFYWYRQILGQKVEFLVSFYNNEISEKSEIFDDQFSVERPDGSNFTLKIRSTKLEDSAMYFCARMGDSAEQFFGPGTRLTVL.

This chain joins TRBV6-5 and TRBJ2-7; 10 bases line up with TRBD1. Germline CDR1 MNHEY, CDR2 SVGAGI. The CDR3 runs 15 residues. After removal of 4 bases from V and 2 bases from J, the junction contained 5 bases not matched to a gene. DNA for the CDR3: TGTGCCAGCAGTTTACCCGGGACAGGGGCCTACGAGCAGTACTTC. Translating gives CASSLPGTGAYEQYF.

The V and J genes are TRBV30 and TRBJ1-4; no firm D call. V was clipped by 4 bases and J by 8 bases, with 17 bases between them. The CDR3 runs to 14 residues. Germline CDR1 and CDR2: GTSNPN and SVGIG (reference sequence). CDR3 amino acids: CAWNRPGVQEKLFF. In DNA, the CDR3 is TGTGCCTGGAACCGGCCGGGTGTGCAAGAAAAACTGTTTTTT. The full variable domain, completed using reference TRBV30 and TRBJ1-4, is SQTIHQWPATLVQPVGSPLSLECTVEGTSNPNLYWYRQAAGRGLQLLFYSVGIGQISSEVPQNLSASRPQDRQFILSSKKLLLSDSGFYLCAWNRPGVQEKLFFGSGTQLSVL.

The chain joins TRBV19 to TRBJ2-7; D is perhaps TRBD2 (7 bases). Germline lookup yields CDR1 LNHDA and CDR2 SQIVND (reference sequence). The germline V and J ends were trimmed by 7 bases and 2 bases, with 15 bases remaining between them. The CDR3 totals 14 residues. CDR3 DNA: TGTGCCAGTACCACGGGGGCGGGGGCCTACGAGCAGTACTTC. Its translation: CASTTGAGAYEQYF.

This rearrangement joins TRBV4-1 to TRBJ2-4; the match to TRBD2 covers 10 bases. From germline, CDR1 is MGHRA and CDR2 YSYEKL. Losses at the gene ends were 0 bases for V and 15 bases for J; bases not matched to a gene: 14. The CDR3 runs to 16 residues. DNA for the CDR3: TGCGCCAGCAGCCAAGACCCTAGCGGGAGAGGAGGGGGACGGTACTTC. Translating it yields CASSQDPSGRGGGRYF.

This chain links TRBV27 with TRBJ1-4, with 8 positions matching TRBD1. This CDR3 is 15 amino acids long. V shed 6 bases and J 4 bases; nucleotides not matched to a gene: 7. Germline V gene data show CDR1 as MNHEY and CDR2 as SMNVEV (reference sequence). CDR3 protein: CASRAPGQDNEKLFF. DNA of the CDR3: TGTGCCAGCAGAGCGCCGGGACAGGATAATGAAAAACTGTTTTTT.

The V call is TRBV27, the J call TRBJ2-6; D remains ambiguous. Trimming cost V 4 bases and J 4 bases, with 5 bases left between them. The CDR3 has 13 residues. Germline CDR1 reads MNHEY; CDR2 reads SMNVEV (reference sequence). CDR3: CASSYSGANVLTF. CDR3 DNA: TGTGCCAGCAGTTACTCAGGGGCCAACGTCCTGACTTTC.